This T cell receptor beta chain was documented in a study of blood T cell repertoires in COVID-19. Study information: The United States, Italy and Spain provided the acute and convalescent COVID-19 samples.

This clone turned up a few times. V shed 2 bases and J shed 4 bases, with 8 bases lying between them. The germline CDR1 and CDR2 sequences are ENHRY and SYGVKD. CDR3 length equals 14 residues. TCRdb's table, derived via immunoSEQ multiplex PCR, lists solely in-frame clones and lacks some. The sample records around 70,000 clones, about 91% being singletons. Sequencing used peripheral blood. The receptor was isolated from a woman older than 75 with active or convalescent COVID-19. The rearrangement links TRBV10-3 to TRBJ1-4, with D unresolved. CDR3 residues: CAISEPSGNEKLFF. CDR3 sequence (DNA): TGTGCCATCAGTGAGCCTTCCGGTAATGAAAAACTGTTTTTT.